The TCR beta chain under discussion was sequenced for a study of response to subunit inactivated influenza vaccine. Notes on the study in general: Every seasonal influenza vaccination brings in few new T cells, the authors suggested.

Each CDR3 protein is one row after TCRdb ran MiXCR on the RT-PCR reads. In the table there are 600,000 to 850,000 distinct CDR3 sequences, roughly 15% of which are singletons. About this clonotype: The antigen remains undetermined.

Germline assignment: CDR1 SGHRS and CDR2 YFSETQ. This CDR3 is built from 13 residues. Trimming stripped 3 bases from V and 9 bases from J, with 13 bases between. The specimen comprised PBMCs from blood, sampled 14 to 15 days before vaccination. The TCR was taken from a man aged 50 to 59 who received an inactivated influenza vaccine. The V gene is TRBV5-1, the J gene TRBJ2-1, with D hard to call. CDR3 residues: CASSYDSTGEQFF. CDR3 coding DNA: TGCGCCAGCAGCTATGACTCTACCGGTGAGCAGTTCTTC.